The 4 T cell receptor beta chains below come from one sample, sequenced in a study of blood T cell repertoires in COVID-19. Method: immunoSEQ multiplex PCR; TCRdb's copy keeps in-frame clones and lacks some. The sample comprises some 310,000 clones, around nine tenths of which are singletons, and 1% rests with the top ten. Input material: peripheral blood. The receptor source for this set is a man aged 45-65 years with active or convalescent COVID-19.

The chain is built from TRBV18 and TRBJ2-5; TRBD2 matches at 14 bases. After removal of 3 bases from V and 1 base from J, the junction contained 7 bases not matched to a gene. The V gene's germline CDR1 is KGHSH and CDR2 LQKENI. The CDR3 has 18 amino acids. The CDR3: CASSPTTSGRARQETQYF. The CDR3, as DNA: TGTGCCAGCTCACCGACGACTAGCGGGAGGGCACGCCAAGAGACCCAGTACTTC.

This chain links TRBV5-1 with TRBJ2-2; 10 positions agree with TRBD2. In germline, CDR1 is SGHRS, CDR2 YFSETQ. The CDR3 length is 17 residues. With 5 bases clipped from V and 1 base from J, the junction kept 8 bases outside the gene matches. The CDR3 sequence: CASSFSGRPENTGELFF. The CDR3 DNA is TGCGCCAGCAGTTTTAGCGGGAGGCCCGAGAACACCGGGGAGCTGTTTTTT.

The chain recombines TRBV28 with TRBJ2-7, with D possibly TRBD2 on 5 matching bases. The CDR3 length is 15 residues. The germline V and J ends were trimmed by 0 bases and 2 bases, with 11 bases remaining between them. Germline V gene lookup returns CDR1 MDHEN and CDR2 SYDVKM. The CDR3 spells CASSLWLATTYEQYF. In nucleotides, the CDR3 is TGTGCCAGCAGTTTATGGCTAGCAACAACCTACGAGCAGTACTTC.

The chain has TRBV18 and TRBJ1-2; perhaps TRBD1 as D (6 bases). The length of the CDR3 is 16 residues. In germline, CDR1 is KGHSH, CDR2 LQKENI. Trimming cost V 4 bases and J 1 base, with 16 bases left between them. In DNA, the CDR3 is TGTGCCAGCTCACTAGGAGAGGGGACATTTAACTATGGCTACACCTTC. Translation: CASSLGEGTFNYGYTF. Variable domain in full (rest from reference TRBV18 and TRBJ1-2): NAGVMQNPRHLVRRRGQEARLRCSPMKGHSHVYWYRQLPEEGLKFMVYLQKENIIDESGMPKERFSAEFPKEGPSILRIQQVVRGDSAAYFCASSLGEGTFNYGYTFGSGTRLTVV.